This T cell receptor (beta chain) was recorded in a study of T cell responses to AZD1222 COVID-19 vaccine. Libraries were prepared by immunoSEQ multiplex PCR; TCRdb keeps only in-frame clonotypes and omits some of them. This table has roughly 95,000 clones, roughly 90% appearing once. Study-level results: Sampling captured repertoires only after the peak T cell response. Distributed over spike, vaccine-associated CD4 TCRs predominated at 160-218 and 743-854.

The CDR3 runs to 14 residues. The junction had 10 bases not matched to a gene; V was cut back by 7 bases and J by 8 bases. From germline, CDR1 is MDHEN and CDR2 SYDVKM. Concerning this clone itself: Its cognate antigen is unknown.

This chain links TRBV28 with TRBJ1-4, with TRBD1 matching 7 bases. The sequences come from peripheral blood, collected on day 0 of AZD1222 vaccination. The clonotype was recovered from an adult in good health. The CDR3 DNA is TGTGCCAGCATGACCGCAGGGGGTCGGGAAAAACTGTTTTTT. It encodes CASMTAGGREKLFF.